The next 11 T cell receptor beta chains were all read from a single sample in a study of T cells in Graves' hyperthyroidism and ophthalmopathy. There were TCR beta CDR3 regions amplified from RNA transcripts. The HTBI primer set served for first-round RT-PCR of the TCR CDR3. TCRdb independently ran MiXCR on the multiplex PCR reads; one entry per CDR3 protein. The sample gives around 800,000 distinct CDR3 sequences, 38% of which show up once; 8% to 9% is in the top ten. Specimen: blood. Receptor source: a man aged 18 to 35 with Graves' hyperthyroidism.

This clonotype was recorded a few times. The chain carries TRBV7-9 and TRBJ1-5; TRBD1 agrees at 7 bases. The CDR3 loop spans 14 amino acids. In germline, CDR1 is SEHNR, CDR2 FQNEAQ (reference sequence). The J segment lost 4 bases and the V segment lost 4 bases, leaving 4 bases of the junction unmatched. The CDR3 sequence: CASSWGGQNQPQHF. The CDR3 nucleotides are TGTGCCAGCAGCTGGGGGGGACAGAATCAGCCCCAGCATTTT.

In this sample, this clonotype turned up many times. J is TRBJ1-1 and V is TRBV20-1; the match to TRBD1 covers 9 bases. CDR3 size: 14 residues. Germline CDR1 and CDR2: DFQATT and SNEGSKA (reference sequence). Trimming at V came to 2 bases and at J to 1 base, leaving 2 bases not matched to a gene. The CDR3: CSARWDRANTEAFF. The CDR3 DNA is TGCAGTGCTAGATGGGACAGGGCGAACACTGAAGCTTTCTTT.

This clonotype occurred a few times. The genes are TRBV19 and TRBJ1-5; TRBD1 aligns across 7 bases. The CDR3 has 15 residues. Germline CDR1 and CDR2: LNHDA and SQIVND (reference sequence). After removal of 3 bases from V and 6 bases from J, the junction contained 8 bases not matched to a gene. CDR3 coding DNA: TGTGCCAGTAGTATCGGCGGACAGGTGGGTCAGCCCCAGCATTTT. This gives the protein CASSIGGQVGQPQHF.

The gene calls are TRBV25-1 and TRBJ2-5, with D perhaps matching TRBD2 (6 bases). Germline values: CDR1 MGHDK, CDR2 SYGVNS. This CDR3 comprises 16 residues. The V end was cut by 8 bases, the J end by 1 base, with 20 bases between. CDR3 coding DNA: TGTGCCAGCTCACCAAGGCAGGGAGGCTTCCAAGAGACCCAGTACTTC. This translates into CASSPRQGGFQETQYF.

At least ten counts were recorded for this clonotype. CDR3 nucleotide sequence: TGTGCCAGCAGCCCAGACGGGGGGAATCAGCCCCAGCATTTT. Residues: CASSPDGGNQPQHF. This chain joins TRBV7-8 and TRBJ1-5; D is possibly TRBD1 (5 bases). V dropped 5 bases and J dropped 4 bases, with 12 bases sitting between them. The CDR3 loop spans 14 amino acids. Germline CDR1 and CDR2: SGHVS and FQNEAQ.

In this sample, this clonotype turned up many times. The chain has TRBV5-1 and TRBJ2-7; D is uncertain. V was cut by 0 bases and J by 5 bases, with 3 bases left in between. The germline gives CDR1 SGHRS, CDR2 YFSETQ. This CDR3 has 11 amino acids. The CDR3 sequence is CASSLDNEQYF. The CDR3 DNA reads TGCGCCAGCAGCTTGGATAACGAGCAGTACTTC.

The chain combines TRBV29-1 with TRBJ1-1; 9 bases line up with TRBD1. J was trimmed by 4 bases and V by 4 bases; bases with no gene match: 10. In germline, CDR1 is SQVTM, CDR2 ANQGSEA. This CDR3 contains 15 residues. The CDR3 sequence is CSVALGQGQGTEAFF. CDR3 nucleotide sequence: TGCAGCGTTGCTCTCGGACAGGGACAGGGCACTGAAGCTTTCTTT.

The chain uses TRBV7-8 and TRBJ2-5; weak D call: TRBD2 (6 bases). This CDR3 has 15 amino acids. V gave up 1 base and J gave up 9 bases, with 18 bases separating them. Per germline, CDR1 SGHVS and CDR2 FQNEAQ. This CDR3 reads CASSLDSGVGSAQYF. CDR3 DNA: TGTGCCAGCAGCTTAGATTCGGGGGTGGGATCGGCCCAGTACTTC. Full variable domain (outside the CDR3, taken from reference TRBV7-8 and TRBJ2-5): GAGVSQSPRYKVAKRGQDVALRCDPISGHVSLFWYQQALGQGPEFLTYFQNEAQLDKSGLPSDRFFAERPEGSVSTLKIQRTQQEDSAVYLCASSLDSGVGSAQYFGPGTRLLVL.

This clonotype appeared once. The chain uses TRBV9 and TRBJ2-6; a possible D gene is TRBD2 (5 bases). Trimming stripped 4 bases from V and 0 bases from J, with 11 bases between. The CDR3 is 16 residues long. The germline V gene has CDR1 SGDLS and CDR2 YYNGEE. The CDR3 coding sequence is TGTGCCAGCAGCTCGATCGGGGTCTCTGGGGCCAACGTCCTGACTTTC. It yields the protein CASSSIGVSGANVLTF.

This clonotype came up many times. The V gene is TRBV10-3, the J gene TRBJ1-1; D gene unclear. CDR1 and CDR2 from the germline V gene are ENHRY and SYGVKD. The CDR3 totals 13 residues. Trimming took 7 bases from V and 0 from J, leaving 9 bases between them. CDR3 DNA: TGTGCCATCAACGCGGATTTGAACACTGAAGCTTTCTTT. Residues: CAINADLNTEAFF.

With respect to this clonotype: A read error may produce the germline difference seen at one junction end. The chain carries TRBV7-9 and TRBJ2-7, with 11 bases fitting TRBD1. Germline V CDR1 and CDR2: SEHNR, FQNEAQ (reference sequence). This CDR3 is built from 17 residues. The CDR3 sequence: CASSLRPGQGDSYEQYF. CDR3 coding DNA: TGCGCCAGCAGCTTACGCCCGGGACAGGGGGACTCCTACGAGCAGTACTTC.